What follows are 20 T cell receptor beta chains derived from one specimen sequenced in a study of control samples from healthy donors and cancer patients. Clones were read by immunoSEQ multiplex PCR, and TCRdb kept only the in-frame ones, dropping some. The data show about 120,000 clones, around 88% seen once. Sample: blood. These receptors originate from a middle-aged man in good health.

The V gene is TRBV7-3, the J gene TRBJ2-1, with a possible D match to TRBD2 (6 bases). The CDR3 consists of 14 residues. The V end lost 3 bases, the J end lost 7 bases, and 13 bases lay between the germline ends. Looked up from germline, CDR1 is SGHTA and CDR2 is FQGTGA. The CDR3 is CASSLTSVENEQFF. CDR3 DNA: TGTGCCAGCAGCTTGACTAGTGTGGAGAATGAGCAGTTCTTC.

V gene TRBV19 combines with J gene TRBJ1-4, with D hard to call. This CDR3 has 13 residues. Germline loops: CDR1 LNHDA, CDR2 SQIVND (reference sequence). V was shortened by 8 bases and J by 6 bases, with 13 bases between the two germline ends. This CDR3 is CASADTGDEKLFF. CDR3 DNA: TGTGCCAGTGCTGACACCGGCGATGAAAAACTGTTTTTT.

The chain combines TRBV30 with TRBJ1-5; D remains ambiguous. Germline V gene sequence: CDR1 GTSNPN, CDR2 SVGIG (reference sequence). The CDR3 sequence is 15 residues long. V was cut by 0 bases and J by 4 bases, with 13 bases left in between. The CDR3 sequence: CAWSVIAFRNQPQHF. CDR3 nucleotides: TGTGCCTGGAGTGTAATCGCTTTCCGTAATCAGCCCCAGCATTTT.

The V and J genes are TRBV14 and TRBJ2-1, with a weak D call TRBD1 (6 bases). Germline CDR1 and CDR2: SGHDN and FVKESK. The V end lost 4 bases, the J end lost 8 bases, and 9 bases lay between the germline ends. There are 12 residues in the CDR3. CDR3 region: CASSPRQDEQFF. CDR3 bases: TGTGCCAGCAGCCCAAGACAGGATGAGCAGTTCTTC. Filled out from reference TRBV14 and TRBJ2-1, the complete variable domain reads EAGVTQFPSHSVIEKGQTVTLRCDPISGHDNLYWYRRVMGKEIKFLLHFVKESKQDESGMPNNRFLAERTGGTYSTLKVQPAELEDSGVYFCASSPRQDEQFFGPGTRLTVL.

The chain links TRBV6-5 to TRBJ1-1; D is possibly TRBD1 (6 bases). The CDR3 spans 14 residues. Trimming took off 4 bases at V and 5 bases at J, with 14 bases between the two ends. Germline-derived CDR1 and CDR2 are MNHEY and SVGAGI. The CDR3 loop is CASSLGGLGTEAFF. DNA for the CDR3: TGTGCCAGCAGTTTGGGGGGCCTGGGGACTGAAGCTTTCTTT.

The J gene is TRBJ2-7, the V gene TRBV10-3, with 9 bases that match TRBD1. The CDR3 covers 13 residues. The germline V gene encodes CDR1 ENHRY and CDR2 SYGVKD. The V segment lost 7 bases and the J segment 5 bases; nucleotides outside the gene matches: 6. CDR3 protein: CAIKGTGPDEQYF. For the CDR3, the DNA is TGTGCCATCAAAGGGACAGGGCCCGACGAGCAGTACTTC.

V gene TRBV10-3 combines with J gene TRBJ1-5; D unclear. Trimming took off 1 base at V and 3 bases at J, with 7 bases between the two ends. CDR1 is ENHRY, CDR2 SYGVKD, per germline. This CDR3 spans 14 amino acids. In DNA form, the CDR3 reads TGTGCCATCAGTGAGTGGGTCACCAATCAGCCCCAGCATTTT. This sequence encodes CAISEWVTNQPQHF.

The chain couples TRBV7-2 to TRBJ2-1, with a possible D match to TRBD1 (6 bases). This CDR3 contains 16 residues. The V and J ends lost 5 bases and 4 bases respectively, with 18 bases between them. The germline gives CDR1 SGHTA, CDR2 FQGNSA. The chain's CDR3 is CASSTGPGGTYNEQFF. In nucleotides, the CDR3 is TGTGCCAGCAGCACAGGGCCCGGCGGCACATACAATGAGCAGTTCTTC.

This clone turned up a few times. This chain connects TRBV4-2 to TRBJ2-7, with D possibly matching TRBD2 (6 bases). Per germline, CDR1 LGHNA and CDR2 YNFKEQ. The CDR3 spans 15 residues. Trimming took off 4 bases at V and 0 bases at J, with 13 bases between the two ends. The CDR3 DNA is TGTGCCAGCAGCCCGCAAGCTAGCGCCTCCTACGAGCAGTACTTC. It is translated as CASSPQASASYEQYF.

This clone was seen a few times. The J gene is TRBJ2-7, the V gene TRBV30; D tentatively fits TRBD1 or TRBD2 (5 bases each). The germline V gene has CDR1 GTSNPN and CDR2 SVGIG (reference sequence). The CDR3 is 14 residues long. V lost 1 base to trimming and J lost 3 bases, with 13 bases between them. In DNA, the CDR3 is TGTGCCTGGAGTGGCCCCCGAGGGGACTACGAGCAGTACTTC. The encoded protein is CAWSGPRGDYEQYF. The whole variable domain, remainder taken from reference TRBV30 and TRBJ2-7, is SQTIHQWPATLVQPVGSPLSLECTVEGTSNPNLYWYRQAAGRGLQLLFYSVGIGQISSEVPQNLSASRPQDRQFILSSKKLLLSDSGFYLCAWSGPRGDYEQYFGPGTRLTVT.

The chain employs TRBV5-1 and TRBJ1-4, with D possibly being TRBD1 (5 bases). The germline CDR1 and CDR2 sequences are SGHRS and YFSETQ. V was clipped by 6 bases and J by 5 bases, with 11 bases between them. The CDR3 is 13 amino acids. CDR3: CASKRAGNEKLFF. The DNA of the CDR3 is TGCGCCAGCAAAAGGGCAGGGAATGAAAAACTGTTTTTT. The full variable domain, completed using reference TRBV5-1 and TRBJ1-4, is KAGVTQTPRYLIKTRGQQVTLSCSPISGHRSVSWYQQTPGQGLQFLFEYFSETQRNKGNFPGRFSGRQFSNSRSEMNVSTLELGDSALYLCASKRAGNEKLFFGSGTQLSVL.

The chain uses TRBV6-6 and TRBJ1-1; D gene unclear. V was shortened by 5 bases and J by 5 bases, with 9 bases between the two germline ends. Germline CDR1 and CDR2: MNHNY and SVGAGI (reference sequence). The CDR3 extends over 12 amino acids. The CDR3 loop reads CASSAGKTEAFF. CDR3 bases: TGTGCCAGCAGTGCCGGCAAGACTGAAGCTTTCTTT.

J is TRBJ1-1 and V is TRBV12-3 or TRBV12-4; no firm D call. The CDR3 sequence is 12 residues long. V shed 3 bases and J shed 7 bases, with 9 bases lying between them. The CDR3 DNA sequence: TGTGCCAGCAGTTTCCACGGTTATGAAGCTTTCTTT. Its protein is CASSFHGYEAFF.

J is TRBJ1-2 and V is TRBV2; 8 bases map to TRBD1. V gave up 0 bases and J gave up 7 bases; unmatched junction bases: 13. Germline V gene data show CDR1 as SNHLY and CDR2 as FYNNEI. The CDR3 contains 17 residues. Written as DNA, the CDR3 is TGTGCCAGCAGTGAAGCGGCTGGGGGGGACAGGCTAAGTGGCTACACCTTC. This gives the protein CASSEAAGGDRLSGYTF.

The rearrangement uses TRBV28 and TRBJ2-7; 7 nucleotides align to TRBD1. CDR3 length equals 14 residues. The V and J ends lost 4 bases and 0 bases, in that order; junction bases with no gene match: 3. The germline V gene has CDR1 MDHEN and CDR2 SYDVKM. For the CDR3, the DNA is TGTGCCAGCAGTTCAGGGGGTCCCTCCTACGAGCAGTACTTC. It specifies CASSSGGPSYEQYF.

The chain joins TRBV18 to TRBJ1-1; no clear D. Per the germline V gene, CDR1 is KGHSH and CDR2 is LQKENI. V lost 2 bases, J lost 9 bases, and 10 bases lay in between. The CDR3 totals 12 residues. The CDR3 DNA reads TGTGCCAGCTCACCAGCGGGTGAAAAAGCTTTCTTT. It yields the protein CASSPAGEKAFF. Full variable domain (missing parts from reference TRBV18 and TRBJ1-1): NAGVMQNPRHLVRRRGQEARLRCSPMKGHSHVYWYRQLPEEGLKFMVYLQKENIIDESGMPKERFSAEFPKEGPSILRIQQVVRGDSAAYFCASSPAGEKAFFGQGTRLTVV.

This chain uses TRBV18 with TRBJ2-1; 7 bases match TRBD1. The junction had 3 bases not matched to a gene; V was cut back by 2 bases and J by 8 bases. From germline, CDR1 is KGHSH and CDR2 LQKENI. The CDR3 has 13 residues. The CDR3 DNA sequence: TGTGCCAGCTCACCAGACAGGGCCCATGAGCAGTTCTTC. Translation: CASSPDRAHEQFF. The full variable domain, completed using reference TRBV18 and TRBJ2-1, is NAGVMQNPRHLVRRRGQEARLRCSPMKGHSHVYWYRQLPEEGLKFMVYLQKENIIDESGMPKERFSAEFPKEGPSILRIQQVVRGDSAAYFCASSPDRAHEQFFGPGTRLTVL.

The rearrangement uses TRBV7-9 and TRBJ1-6; the D is unclear. V was pared by 5 bases and J by 5 bases, with 10 bases between. Germline V CDR1 and CDR2: SEHNR, FQNEAQ (reference sequence). This CDR3 spans 14 amino acids. CDR3 sequence (DNA): TGTGCCAGCAGCATACACGGAGATAATTCACCCCTCCACTTT. It codes for CASSIHGDNSPLHF.

The chain uses TRBV7-2 and TRBJ2-7; TRBD1 matches 7 bases. CDR3 length: 13 residues. The V and J ends lost 5 bases and 6 bases, in that order; junction bases with no gene match: 7. The germline V gene encodes CDR1 SGHTA and CDR2 FQGNSA. CDR3 nucleotides: TGTGCCAGCAGCGACAGGGTTGTACCCGAGCAGTACTTC. Protein: CASSDRVVPEQYF.

The V call is TRBV4-3, the J call TRBJ2-7, with 9 bases that match TRBD1. The J segment lost 3 bases and the V segment lost 2 bases, leaving 2 bases of the junction unmatched. The CDR3 has 14 amino acids. CDR1 is LGHNA, CDR2 YSLEER, per germline. This CDR3 reads CASSQNRGLYEQYF. The CDR3 DNA follows: TGCGCCAGCAGCCAAAACAGGGGGCTCTACGAGCAGTACTTC.